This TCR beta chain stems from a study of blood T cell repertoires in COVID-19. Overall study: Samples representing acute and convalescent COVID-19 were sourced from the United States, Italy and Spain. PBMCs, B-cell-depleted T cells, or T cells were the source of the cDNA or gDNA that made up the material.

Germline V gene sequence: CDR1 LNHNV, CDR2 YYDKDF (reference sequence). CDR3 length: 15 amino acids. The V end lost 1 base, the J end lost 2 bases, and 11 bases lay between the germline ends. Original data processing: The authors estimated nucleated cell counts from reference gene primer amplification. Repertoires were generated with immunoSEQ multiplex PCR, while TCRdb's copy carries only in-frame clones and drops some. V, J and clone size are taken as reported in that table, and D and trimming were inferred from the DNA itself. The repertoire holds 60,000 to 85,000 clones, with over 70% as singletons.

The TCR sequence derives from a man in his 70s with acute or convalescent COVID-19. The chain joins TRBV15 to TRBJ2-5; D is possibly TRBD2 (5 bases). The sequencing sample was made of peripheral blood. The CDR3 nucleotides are TGTGCCACCAGCAGAGGAGAGGGATCACAAGAGACCCAGTACTTC. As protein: CATSRGEGSQETQYF.